The 20 T cell receptor beta chains reported below all come from one sample, sequenced in a study of blood T cell repertoires in COVID-19 (dated by TCRdb to 2018 to 2021). The library was made by the immunoSEQ multiplex PCR assay. Imported from immuneACCESS, the table was reduced by TCRdb to in-frame sequences with V and J called. These copies leave out some clones; in studies compared against another copy, an unresolved V gene accounts for under half, and the cause of the remainder is not known. This sample has around 72,000 clones in its table, and around 81% of those were observed once. The ten largest make up roughly 4.8% of the sample. Sequenced input: peripheral blood. The source is a woman aged 55-75 years with acute or convalescent COVID-19.

V gene TRBV9 combines with J gene TRBJ2-5; weak D call: TRBD2 (7 bases). The CDR3 covers 15 residues. V was trimmed by 0 bases and J by 5 bases, leaving 14 bases between them. Germline CDR1 is SGDLS and CDR2 is YYNGEE. The CDR3 is CASSVAPGGRETQYF. The CDR3 bases are TGTGCCAGCAGCGTAGCCCCGGGGGGCCGGGAGACCCAGTACTTC. Supplemented by reference TRBV9 and TRBJ2-5, the full variable domain reads DSGVTQTPKHLITATGQRVTLRCSPRSGDLSVYWYQQSLDQGLQFLIQYYNGEERAKGNILERFSAQQFPDLHSELNLSSLELGDSALYFCASSVAPGGRETQYFGPGTRLLVL.

The V and J genes are TRBV6-6 and TRBJ1-3; 7 bases align to TRBD1. Losses at the gene ends were 5 bases for V and 0 bases for J; bases not matched to a gene: 1. Germline CDR1 reads MNHNY; CDR2 reads SVGAGI (reference sequence). The CDR3 spans 14 residues. CDR3 coding DNA: TGTGCCAGCAGTCGGGACAGCTCTGGAAACACCATATATTTT. Protein sequence: CASSRDSSGNTIYF.

The chain uses TRBV5-6 and TRBJ2-7; possible D gene TRBD1, 5 bases. Trimming cost V 0 bases and J 4 bases, with 14 bases left between them. The CDR3 is 15 amino acids. Germline V gene lookup returns CDR1 SGHDT and CDR2 YYEEEE. The CDR3 DNA sequence: TGTGCCAGCAGCTTGGGCCGTAGGACATTTTACGAGCAGTACTTC. Its protein is CASSLGRRTFYEQYF.

The V and J genes are TRBV5-1 and TRBJ2-4; D perhaps matches TRBD2 (5 bases). V shed 0 bases and J shed 5 bases, with 15 bases lying between them. Looked up from germline, CDR1 is SGHRS and CDR2 is YFSETQ. The CDR3 contains 16 residues. The chain's CDR3 is CASSLVSAGRENIQYF. CDR3 bases: TGCGCCAGCAGCTTGGTCAGCGCTGGGCGGGAAAACATTCAGTACTTC.

The chain is built from TRBV15 and TRBJ1-2; no firm D call. In germline, CDR1 is LNHNV, CDR2 YYDKDF (reference sequence). The CDR3 is 15 amino acids. Trimming left V 5 bases short and J 7 bases short, with 20 bases between. The CDR3, as DNA: TGTGCCACCAGCCAGCAACGCCTTCCTGGAGGTGGCTACACCTTC. This sequence encodes CATSQQRLPGGGYTF.

The V call is TRBV27, the J call TRBJ2-7, with a weak D call TRBD1 (6 bases). Germline-derived CDR1 and CDR2 are MNHEY and SMNVEV (reference sequence). Trimming removed 5 bases at V and 3 bases at J, with 11 bases between. CDR3 length: 13 residues. The CDR3 region is CASSRTVLYEQYF. The CDR3, as DNA: TGTGCCAGCAGTAGGACAGTGCTCTACGAGCAGTACTTC.

The chain carries TRBV5-6 and TRBJ1-5, with 8 positions matching TRBD1. Germline values: CDR1 SGHDT, CDR2 YYEEEE. V was clipped by 4 bases and J by 2 bases; unmatched bases: 8. This CDR3 contains 16 residues. The CDR3 nucleotides read TGTGCCAGCAGCGTCAGAGACAGGGGAGGCAATCAGCCCCAGCATTTT. Amino acids: CASSVRDRGGNQPQHF.

The chain recombines TRBV7-6 with TRBJ2-7, with 8 bases lining up with TRBD2. Germline V CDR1 and CDR2: SGHVS, FNYEAQ. Trimming at V came to 3 bases and at J to 2 bases, leaving 0 bases not matched to a gene. CDR3 size: 13 residues. CDR3 residues: CASSFSGAYEQYF. CDR3 bases: TGTGCCAGCAGCTTTAGCGGGGCCTACGAGCAGTACTTC.

The chain couples TRBV2 to TRBJ2-1; 12 nucleotides line up with TRBD2. Trimming cost V 2 bases and J 12 bases; bases outside gene matches: 8. The CDR3 is made up of 15 amino acids. The germline CDR1 and CDR2 sequences are SNHLY and FYNNEI. CDR3 region: CASSEMASGGAWQFF. CDR3 in DNA: TGTGCCAGCAGTGAAATGGCTAGCGGGGGGGCCTGGCAGTTCTTC.

The rearrangement links TRBV19 to TRBJ1-4; 8 nucleotides match TRBD1. V lost 8 bases, J lost 8 bases, and 10 bases stayed unmatched. The germline CDR1 and CDR2 sequences are LNHDA and SQIVND (reference sequence). This CDR3 has 14 residues. Here the CDR3 DNA reads TGTGCCAGTGGCTACCAGGGGGCCTTGGAAAAACTGTTTTTT. Protein sequence: CASGYQGALEKLFF.

V gene TRBV9 combines with J gene TRBJ1-1; D possibly corresponds to TRBD1 (6 bases). CDR1 is SGDLS and CDR2 is YYNGEE in the germline V gene. CDR3 length: 14 amino acids. V was shortened by 2 bases and J by 1 base, with 9 bases between the two germline ends. The CDR3 protein is CASSVDSTNTEAFF. CDR3 sequence (DNA): TGTGCCAGCAGCGTGGACAGCACGAACACTGAAGCTTTCTTT.

CDR3 loop: CASSDAGRWNEQFF. The CDR3 DNA follows: TGCGCCAGCAGTGACGCGGGCAGATGGAATGAGCAGTTCTTC. The chain couples TRBV10-2 to TRBJ2-1; possibly TRBD2 for D (5 bases). This CDR3 has 14 amino acids. Trimming removed 3 bases at V and 7 bases at J, with 13 bases between. The germline V gene encodes CDR1 WSHSY and CDR2 SAAADI.

The chain combines TRBV6-1 with TRBJ2-7, with D uncertain. CDR1 and CDR2 (germline): MNHNS, SASEGT. V dropped 3 bases and J dropped 5 bases, with 8 bases sitting between them. The CDR3 is 12 residues long. CDR3 DNA sequence: TGTGCCAGCAGTGAGTTTTCCGACGAGCAGTACTTC. Its protein product is CASSEFSDEQYF.

The chain joins TRBV24-1 to TRBJ2-3; TRBD1 matches at 8 bases. Unmatched junction bases numbered 5, after V lost 3 bases and J lost 4 bases. The CDR3 is 15 residues long. Germline V gene lookup returns CDR1 KGHDR and CDR2 SFDVKD. The CDR3 DNA is TGTGCCACCAGTGATACCAGGACAGGGCCAGATACGCAGTATTTT. Amino acids: CATSDTRTGPDTQYF.

The chain has TRBV24-1 and TRBJ2-2; TRBD1 matches 7 bases. Germline V CDR1 and CDR2: KGHDR, SFDVKD. The CDR3 is made up of 15 amino acids. J was trimmed by 4 bases and V by 9 bases; bases with no gene match: 10. The CDR3 reads CATRDSGSGTGELFF. DNA for the CDR3: TGTGCCACCCGGGACAGCGGTTCGGGCACCGGGGAGCTGTTTTTT.

This clone was recorded a few times. The chain recombines TRBV4-2 with TRBJ1-1; 7 nucleotides line up with TRBD1. Germline CDR1 is LGHNA and CDR2 is YNFKEQ. This CDR3 spans 15 amino acids. J was trimmed by 2 bases and V by 0 bases; bases with no gene match: 3. The CDR3 coding sequence is TGTGCCAGCAGCCAAGATCGGACAGGAAACACTGAAGCTTTCTTT. Translation gives CASSQDRTGNTEAFF.

The rearrangement uses TRBV9 and TRBJ1-4, with D possibly being TRBD1 (6 bases). CDR1 and CDR2 (germline): SGDLS, YYNGEE. Trimming cost V 1 base and J 6 bases, with 10 bases left between them. This CDR3 has 14 amino acids. This CDR3 reads CASSVRGADEKLFF. The CDR3 DNA reads as TGTGCCAGCAGCGTACGGGGGGCCGATGAAAAACTGTTTTTT.

The chain recombines TRBV5-1 with TRBJ2-3, with D unclear. V lost 0 bases and J 4 bases, leaving 9 bases between the germline ends. This CDR3 has 14 residues. The V gene's germline CDR1 is SGHRS and CDR2 YFSETQ. The CDR3 is CASSLDNSPDTQYF. The CDR3 coding sequence is TGCGCCAGCAGCTTGGATAATAGCCCAGATACGCAGTATTTT.

The chain is built from TRBV19 and TRBJ1-5; TRBD1 is a possible D gene (5 bases). This CDR3 comprises 13 residues. V dropped 6 bases and J dropped 7 bases, with 13 bases sitting between them. Per the germline V gene, CDR1 is LNHDA and CDR2 is SQIVND (reference sequence). The CDR3 bases are TGTGCCAGTAGAGGGGCAGGTAGCCAGCCCCAGCATTTT. Its protein is CASRGAGSQPQHF.

The rearrangement uses TRBV3-1 (or the pseudogene TRBV3-2) and TRBJ1-6; D is possibly TRBD1 (6 bases). The CDR3 is 12 residues long. The germline V and J ends were trimmed by 8 bases and 10 bases, with 12 bases remaining between them. Germline CDR1 reads LGHDT; CDR2 reads YNNKEL (reference sequence). This chain's CDR3 is CASRDIGSPLHF. CDR3 sequence (DNA): TGTGCCAGCCGGGACATCGGATCACCCCTCCACTTT.